This T cell receptor (beta chain) emerged from a study of identical twins' blood T cells. Study-wide results and limits: Shared CDR3 clonotype counts between two donors mainly tracked the product of their cloneset sizes, twins included.

Donors were six healthy women in three monozygous twin pairs. TCRdb processed the 5' RACE reads anew with MiXCR; each CDR3 protein has one entry. This sample carries a few hundred thousand distinct CDR3 sequences, roughly 30% of them seen once, and the ten largest clones take roughly 6.1%. The sample holds a few counts of this clonotype. The antigen is not known. The sequence derives from a woman aged 18-49 years in good health. The sequenced sample was PBMCs.

The CDR3 DNA reads TGTGCCAGTAGTCTGACAGGGACTGGCACTGAAGCTTTCTTT. Translation: CASSLTGTGTEAFF. The chain combines TRBV19 with TRBJ1-1; 7 positions match TRBD1. V lost 5 bases to trimming and J lost 4 bases; unmatched junction nucleotides: 7. Germline CDR1 and CDR2: LNHDA and SQIVND (reference sequence). The CDR3 totals 14 residues.